The 4 T cell receptor beta chains presented below share a single source sample, sequenced in a study of cytomegalovirus exposure and HLA in healthy donors. A multiplex PCR was run with 60 Vbeta primers and 13 Jbeta primers. The data were produced by immunoSEQ multiplex PCR, yet TCRdb's version contains in-frame clones alone and is incomplete. The sample shows 95,000 to 150,000 clones, roughly 80% of them seen only once. The sequencing input was PBMCs. The receptors stem from a young man in good health and CMV-seronegative.

This sequence joins TRBV4-3 and TRBJ1-1; D is unclear. Germline V gene data show CDR1 as LGHNA and CDR2 as YSLEER. This CDR3 has 15 amino acids. The ends were cut back, 1 base at V and 1 base at J, with 10 bases in the middle. CDR3 sequence (DNA): TGCGCCAGCAGCCAAGGGCGGCGGGCGAACACTGAAGCTTTCTTT. Its protein is CASSQGRRANTEAFF.

This clone was seen a handful of times. The chain uses TRBV7-3 and TRBJ1-1; 9 bases are shared with TRBD1. The V and J ends lost 8 bases and 2 bases, in that order; junction bases with no gene match: 3. Looked up from germline, CDR1 is SGHTA and CDR2 is FQGTGA. The CDR3 runs 13 residues. The CDR3 DNA reads as TGTGCCAGCCGGGGACAGGGTAACACTGAAGCTTTCTTT. The encoded protein is CASRGQGNTEAFF.

CDR3 sequence reads: CASSSAGANNYGYTF. The CDR3 DNA reads TGTGCCAGCAGCTCTGCGGGGGCTAATAACTATGGCTACACCTTC. J is TRBJ1-2 and V is TRBV7-2, with D possibly being TRBD1 (6 bases). CDR1 and CDR2 (germline): SGHTA, FQGNSA. The germline V and J ends were trimmed by 4 bases and 1 base, with 13 bases remaining between them. The CDR3 sequence is 15 residues long.

This rearrangement joins TRBV6-5 to TRBJ1-1; D remains ambiguous. Between the trimmed V and J ends, which lost 4 bases and 1 base, there was a span of 13 bases. CDR3 size: 15 residues. CDR1 MNHEY and CDR2 SVGAGI come from the germline V gene. CDR3 sequence (DNA): TGTGCCAGCAGTTCATACTCCCGATCGAACACTGAAGCTTTCTTT. As protein: CASSSYSRSNTEAFF.